What follows describes a single TCR beta chain. Its specificity is not known. One end of the junction varies from germline; a read error may be responsible. This sample is drawn from a study of post-analysis software for immune sequencing data. Study overall: There were relapsing-remitting, secondary progressive and progressive-relapsing multiple sclerosis among the disease courses included. Study-wide points: Compared with controls, patients had more of roughly 5 TRBV segments, including TRBV5-6, TRBV5-1 and TRBV20-1. Significantly lower normalized Chao1 diversity was seen in multiple sclerosis patients than in controls.

CDR1 and CDR2 (germline): SQVTM, ANQGSEA. The CDR3 contains 11 residues. Tagging with unique molecular identifiers was a feature of the TCR beta cDNA libraries. TCRdb reprocessed the PCR reads via MiXCR and lists one record per CDR3 protein. Of fewer than 850,000 distinct CDR3 sequences in the sample, about 43% were seen once. This rearrangement joins TRBV29-1 to TRBJ2-7, with a weak D call TRBD1 (6 bases). The TCR comes from a girl aged 10-17 years with multiple sclerosis. The sample taken for sequencing was blood. CDR3 in DNA: TGCAGCGTCGATACAGGGAACGAGCGGTACTTC. Protein: CSVDTGNERYF.